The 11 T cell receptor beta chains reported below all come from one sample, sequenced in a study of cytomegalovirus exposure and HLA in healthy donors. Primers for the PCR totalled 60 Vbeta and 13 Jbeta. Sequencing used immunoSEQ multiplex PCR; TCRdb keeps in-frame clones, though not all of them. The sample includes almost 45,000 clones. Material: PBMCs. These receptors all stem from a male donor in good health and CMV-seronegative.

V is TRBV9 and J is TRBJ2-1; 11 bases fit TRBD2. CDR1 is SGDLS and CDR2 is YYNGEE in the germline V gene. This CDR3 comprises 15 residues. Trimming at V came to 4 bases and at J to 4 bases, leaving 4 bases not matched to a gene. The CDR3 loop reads CASSTSGSEYNEQFF. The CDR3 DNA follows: TGTGCCAGCAGCACTAGCGGGAGTGAATACAATGAGCAGTTCTTC. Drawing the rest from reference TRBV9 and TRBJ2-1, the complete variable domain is DSGVTQTPKHLITATGQRVTLRCSPRSGDLSVYWYQQSLDQGLQFLIQYYNGEERAKGNILERFSAQQFPDLHSELNLSSLELGDSALYFCASSTSGSEYNEQFFGPGTRLTVL.

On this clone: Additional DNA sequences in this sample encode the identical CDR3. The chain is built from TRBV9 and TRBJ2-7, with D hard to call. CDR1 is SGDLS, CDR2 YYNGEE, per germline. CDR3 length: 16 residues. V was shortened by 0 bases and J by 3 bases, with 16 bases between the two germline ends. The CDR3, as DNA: TGTGCCAGCAGCGTAGGCGAATCCCCCTGGAGCTACGAGCAGTACTTC. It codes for CASSVGESPWSYEQYF.

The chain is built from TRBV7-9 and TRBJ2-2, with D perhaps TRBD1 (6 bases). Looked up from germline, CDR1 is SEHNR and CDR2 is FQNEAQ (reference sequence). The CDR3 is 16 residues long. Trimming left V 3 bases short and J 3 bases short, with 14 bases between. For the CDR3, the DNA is TGTGCCAGCAGCTTGGGGGCCGGGTTCTACACCGGGGAGCTGTTTTTT. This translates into CASSLGAGFYTGELFF.

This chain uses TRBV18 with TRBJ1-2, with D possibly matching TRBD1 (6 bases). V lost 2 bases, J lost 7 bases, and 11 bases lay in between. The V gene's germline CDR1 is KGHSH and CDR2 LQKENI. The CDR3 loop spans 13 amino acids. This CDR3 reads CASSPDRQVGYTF. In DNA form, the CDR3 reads TGTGCCAGCTCACCAGACAGGCAGGTTGGCTACACCTTC.

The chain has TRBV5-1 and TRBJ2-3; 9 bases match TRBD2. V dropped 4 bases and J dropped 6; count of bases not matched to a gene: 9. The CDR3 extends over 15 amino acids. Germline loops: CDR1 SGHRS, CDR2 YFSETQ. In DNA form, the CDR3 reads TGCGCCAGCAGCCAAATAAGCGGGAGGCCCGATACGCAGTATTTT. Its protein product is CASSQISGRPDTQYF.

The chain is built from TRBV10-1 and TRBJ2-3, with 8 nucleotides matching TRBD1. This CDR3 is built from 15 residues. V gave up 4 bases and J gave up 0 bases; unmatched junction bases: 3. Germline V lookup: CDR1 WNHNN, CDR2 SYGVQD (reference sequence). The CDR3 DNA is TGCGCCAGCAGTGCCCGGACAGGGAGCACAGATACGCAGTATTTT. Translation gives CASSARTGSTDTQYF.

CDR3 in DNA: TGCGCCAGCAGCCAAGATATGGGGAGATCATCCTACAATGAGCAGTTCTTC. Protein: CASSQDMGRSSYNEQFF. The chain recombines TRBV4-3 with TRBJ2-1; D may be TRBD2 (5 bases). CDR1 is LGHNA and CDR2 is YSLEER in the germline V gene. V lost 0 bases and J 1 base, leaving 13 bases between the germline ends. The CDR3 extends over 17 amino acids.

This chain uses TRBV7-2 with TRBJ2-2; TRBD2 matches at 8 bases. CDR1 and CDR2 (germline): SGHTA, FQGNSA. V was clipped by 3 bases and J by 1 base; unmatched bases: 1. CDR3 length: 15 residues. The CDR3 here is CASSLSGGNTGELFF. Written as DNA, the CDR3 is TGTGCCAGCAGCTTGAGCGGGGGGAACACCGGGGAGCTGTTTTTT.

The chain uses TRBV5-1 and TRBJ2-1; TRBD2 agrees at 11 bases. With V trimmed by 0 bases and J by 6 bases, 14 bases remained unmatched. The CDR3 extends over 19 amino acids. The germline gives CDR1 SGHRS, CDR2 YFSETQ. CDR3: CASSLAQLRLAGFRNEQFF. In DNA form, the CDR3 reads TGCGCCAGCAGCTTGGCCCAACTTAGACTAGCGGGATTTCGCAATGAGCAGTTCTTC.

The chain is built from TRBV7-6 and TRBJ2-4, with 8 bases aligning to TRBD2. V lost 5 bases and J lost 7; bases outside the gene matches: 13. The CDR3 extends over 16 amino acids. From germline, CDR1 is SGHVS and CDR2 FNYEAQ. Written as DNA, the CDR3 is TGTGCCAGCAGCCCGGTAGCGGGGAGGAGTCGGAACATTCAGTACTTC. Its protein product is CASSPVAGRSRNIQYF.

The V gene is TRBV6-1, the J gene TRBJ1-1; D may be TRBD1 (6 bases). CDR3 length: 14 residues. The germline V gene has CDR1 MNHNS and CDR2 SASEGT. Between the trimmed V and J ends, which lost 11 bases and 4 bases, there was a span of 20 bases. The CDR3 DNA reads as TGTGCCGGCACAATCGACAGGTATTTCACTGAAGCTTTCTTT. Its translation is CAGTIDRYFTEAFF.